The 6 T cell receptor beta chains in this list originate from one sample, sequenced in a study of blood T cell repertoires in COVID-19 (dated by TCRdb to 2018 to 2021). The library came from the immunoSEQ multiplex PCR assay. Imported from immuneACCESS, the table was reduced by TCRdb to in-frame sequences with V and J called. These copies leave out some clones; in studies compared against another copy, an unresolved V gene accounts for under half, and the cause of the remainder is not known. This sample lists roughly 250,000 clones; about nine tenths were detected once. The ten biggest clones cover 1.2% of the sample. The sequenced sample consisted of PBMCs or T cells enriched from blood (not recorded which). The receptor source for this set is a human donor in a cohort exposed to, infected with or recovered from COVID-19 (not recorded which). The donor label of this sample is uncertain.

This chain links TRBV2 with TRBJ2-1, with 7 positions matching TRBD2. There are 13 residues in the CDR3. Germline CDR1 reads SNHLY; CDR2 reads FYNNEI. The ends lost 8 bases at V and 3 bases at J; junction bases unmatched: 4. DNA for the CDR3: TGTGCCAGCTGGCAGCGGGACTACAATGAGCAGTTCTTC. This encodes CASWQRDYNEQFF.

V is TRBV12-3 or TRBV12-4 and J is TRBJ1-5; no reliable D call. The CDR3 spans 12 residues. Trimming pared 9 bases from V and 1 base from J, leaving 7 bases between. The CDR3 sequence: CASRLSNQPQHF. CDR3 in DNA: TGTGCCAGTAGACTGAGCAATCAGCCCCAGCATTTT.

This clone was observed a handful of times. This chain uses TRBV4-1 with TRBJ2-1; 10 positions agree with TRBD2. Germline CDR1 and CDR2: MGHRA and YSYEKL. The CDR3 runs to 14 residues. J lost 13 bases, V lost 0 bases, and 6 bases had no gene match. In DNA form, the CDR3 reads TGCGCCAGCAGCCAAGATCGGAGCGGGGGGGATCAGTTCTTC. Translation gives CASSQDRSGGDQFF.

The chain couples TRBV5-1 to TRBJ2-5, with a weak D call TRBD2 (5 bases). In germline, CDR1 is SGHRS, CDR2 YFSETQ. The length of the CDR3 is 14 residues. Trimming pared 4 bases from V and 4 bases from J, leaving 14 bases between. The CDR3 DNA sequence: TGCGCCAGCAGCACTGGATCGAGGGCAGAGACCCAGTACTTC. Residues: CASSTGSRAETQYF.

The gene calls are TRBV11-2 and TRBJ1-1; the match to TRBD1 covers 10 bases. Germline lookup yields CDR1 SGHAT and CDR2 FQNNGV. J gave up 1 base and V 2 bases, and 4 bases lay outside the gene matches. This CDR3 spans 16 amino acids. The CDR3 region has the DNA TGTGCCAGCAGCTTAAGACAGGGGGCGAGGAACACTGAAGCTTTCTTT. Amino acid sequence: CASSLRQGARNTEAFF.

This chain links TRBV30 with TRBJ1-1, with 7 positions matching TRBD1. CDR1 is GTSNPN and CDR2 is SVGIG in the germline V gene (reference sequence). Trimming cost V 3 bases and J 0 bases; bases outside gene matches: 4. There are 14 residues in the CDR3. In DNA, the CDR3 is TGTGCCTGGAGGAAAACAGGGGTGAACACTGAAGCTTTCTTT. Encoded protein: CAWRKTGVNTEAFF.